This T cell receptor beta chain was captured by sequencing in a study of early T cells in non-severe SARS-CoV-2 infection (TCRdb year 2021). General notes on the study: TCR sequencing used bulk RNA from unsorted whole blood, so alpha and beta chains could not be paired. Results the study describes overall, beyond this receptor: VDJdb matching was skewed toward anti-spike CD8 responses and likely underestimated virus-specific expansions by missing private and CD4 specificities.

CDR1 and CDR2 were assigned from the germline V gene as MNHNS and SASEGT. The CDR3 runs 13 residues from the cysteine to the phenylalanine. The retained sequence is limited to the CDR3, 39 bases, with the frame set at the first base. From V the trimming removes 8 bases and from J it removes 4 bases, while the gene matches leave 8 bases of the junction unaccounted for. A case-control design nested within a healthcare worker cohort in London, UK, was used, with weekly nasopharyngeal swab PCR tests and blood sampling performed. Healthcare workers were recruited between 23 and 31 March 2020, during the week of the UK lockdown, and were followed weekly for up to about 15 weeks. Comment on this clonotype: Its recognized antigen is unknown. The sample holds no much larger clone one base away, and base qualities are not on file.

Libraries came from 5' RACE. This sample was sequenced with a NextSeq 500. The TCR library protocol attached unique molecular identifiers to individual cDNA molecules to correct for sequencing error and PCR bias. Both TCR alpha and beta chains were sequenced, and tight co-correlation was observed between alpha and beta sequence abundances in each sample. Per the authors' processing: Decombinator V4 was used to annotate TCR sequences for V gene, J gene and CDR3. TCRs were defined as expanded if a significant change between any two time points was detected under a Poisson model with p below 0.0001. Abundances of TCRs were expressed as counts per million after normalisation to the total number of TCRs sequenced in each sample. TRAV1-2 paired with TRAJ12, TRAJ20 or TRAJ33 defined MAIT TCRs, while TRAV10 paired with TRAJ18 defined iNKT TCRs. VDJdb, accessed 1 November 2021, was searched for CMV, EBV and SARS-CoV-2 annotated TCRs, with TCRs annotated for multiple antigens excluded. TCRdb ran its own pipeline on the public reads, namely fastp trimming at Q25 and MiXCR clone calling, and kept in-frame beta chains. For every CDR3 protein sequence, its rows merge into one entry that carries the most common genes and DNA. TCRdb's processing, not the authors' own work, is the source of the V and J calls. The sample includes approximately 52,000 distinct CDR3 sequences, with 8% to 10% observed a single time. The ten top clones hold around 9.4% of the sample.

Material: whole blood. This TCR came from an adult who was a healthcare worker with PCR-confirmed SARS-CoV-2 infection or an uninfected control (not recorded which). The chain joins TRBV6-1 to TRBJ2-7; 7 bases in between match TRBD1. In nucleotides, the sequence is TGTGCCAGCCAGGCGGCAGGGGGATACGAGCAGTACTTC. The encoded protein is CASQAAGGYEQYF.